This T cell receptor beta chain was documented in a study of T cell responses to AZD1222 COVID-19 vaccine. Study summary: Investigators merged groups given second doses at roughly 4 or roughly 12 weeks.

General study points: Close to half of all spike-specific TCRs reportedly target regions of the variants that are unmutated. The donor cohort was predominantly white British with a female majority, and clonal diversity may have been underestimated.

This CDR3 spans 14 amino acids. V lost 4 bases, J lost 2 bases, and 11 bases lay in between. The germline V gene has CDR1 LGHNA and CDR2 YSLEER. Repertoires were generated with immunoSEQ multiplex PCR, while TCRdb's copy carries only in-frame clones and drops some. The sample lists some 150,000 clones, roughly 88% occurring once. As regards this clone: The antigen is unknown.

The receptor was isolated from an adult in good health. This material consisted of peripheral blood, taken on day 0 of AZD1222 vaccination. The chain uses TRBV4-3 and TRBJ2-5; no clear D. Written as DNA, the CDR3 is TGCGCCAGCAGCCGGCTATTCGGACAAGAGACCCAGTACTTC. Residues: CASSRLFGQETQYF.